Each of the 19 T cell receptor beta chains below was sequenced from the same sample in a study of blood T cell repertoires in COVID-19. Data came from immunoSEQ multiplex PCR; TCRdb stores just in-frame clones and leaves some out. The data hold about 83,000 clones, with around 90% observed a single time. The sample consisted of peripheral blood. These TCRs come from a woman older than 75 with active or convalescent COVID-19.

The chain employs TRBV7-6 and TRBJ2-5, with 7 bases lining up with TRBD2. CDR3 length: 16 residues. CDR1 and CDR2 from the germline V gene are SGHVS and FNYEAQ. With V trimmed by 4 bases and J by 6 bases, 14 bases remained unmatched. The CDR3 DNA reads TGTGCCAGCAGCTCCAACTCCCCTAGCGGTGGAAAGACCCAGTACTTC. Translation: CASSSNSPSGGKTQYF.

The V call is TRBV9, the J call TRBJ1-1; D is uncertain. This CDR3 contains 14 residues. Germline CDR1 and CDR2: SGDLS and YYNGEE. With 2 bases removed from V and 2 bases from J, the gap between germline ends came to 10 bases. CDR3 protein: CASSVTSGNTEAFF. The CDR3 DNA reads TGTGCCAGCAGCGTCACATCTGGCAACACTGAAGCTTTCTTT.

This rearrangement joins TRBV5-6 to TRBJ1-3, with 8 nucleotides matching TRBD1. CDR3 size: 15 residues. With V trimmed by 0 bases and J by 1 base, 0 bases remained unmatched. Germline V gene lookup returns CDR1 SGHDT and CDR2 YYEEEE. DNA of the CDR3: TGTGCCAGCAGCTTGGGGACAGGGTCTGGAAACACCATATATTTT. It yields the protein CASSLGTGSGNTIYF.

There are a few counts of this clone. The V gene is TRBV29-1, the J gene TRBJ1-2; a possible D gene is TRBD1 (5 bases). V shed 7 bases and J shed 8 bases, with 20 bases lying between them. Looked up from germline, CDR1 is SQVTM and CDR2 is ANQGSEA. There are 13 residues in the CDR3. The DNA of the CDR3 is TGCAGCGCCCGTCTCCCGGGGGAATTGGGCTACACCTTC. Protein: CSARLPGELGYTF.

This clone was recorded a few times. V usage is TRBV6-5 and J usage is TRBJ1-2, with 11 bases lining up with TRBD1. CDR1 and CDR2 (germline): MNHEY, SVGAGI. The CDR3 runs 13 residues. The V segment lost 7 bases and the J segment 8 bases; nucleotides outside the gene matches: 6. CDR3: CASNLGQGDGYTF. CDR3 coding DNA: TGTGCCAGCAACCTGGGACAGGGGGACGGCTACACCTTC.

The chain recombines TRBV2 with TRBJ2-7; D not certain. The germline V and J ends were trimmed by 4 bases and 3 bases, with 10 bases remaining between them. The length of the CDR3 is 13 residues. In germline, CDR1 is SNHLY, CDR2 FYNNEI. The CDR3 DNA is TGTGCCAGCAGTGCTTTTGTCGGCTACGAGCAGTACTTC. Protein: CASSAFVGYEQYF.

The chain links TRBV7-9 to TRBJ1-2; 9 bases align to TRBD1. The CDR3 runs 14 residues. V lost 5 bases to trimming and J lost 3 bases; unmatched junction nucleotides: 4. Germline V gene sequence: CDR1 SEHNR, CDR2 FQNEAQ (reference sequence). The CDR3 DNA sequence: TGTGCCAGCAGCCGGACAGGGGTCGACTATGGCTACACCTTC. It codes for CASSRTGVDYGYTF.

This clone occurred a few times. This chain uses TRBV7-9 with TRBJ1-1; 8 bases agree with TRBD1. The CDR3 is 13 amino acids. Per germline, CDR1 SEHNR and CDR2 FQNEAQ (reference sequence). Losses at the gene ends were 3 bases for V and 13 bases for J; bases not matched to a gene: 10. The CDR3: CASSFPGGEDGFF. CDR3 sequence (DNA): TGTGCCAGCAGCTTTCCAGGGGGCGAAGACGGTTTCTTT.

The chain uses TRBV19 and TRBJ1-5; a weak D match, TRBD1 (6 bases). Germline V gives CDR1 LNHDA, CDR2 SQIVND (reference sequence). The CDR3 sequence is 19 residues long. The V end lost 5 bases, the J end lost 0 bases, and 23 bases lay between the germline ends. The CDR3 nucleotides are TGTGCCAGTAGTGACTCGGGACAATATGGCCCTCGTAGCAATCAGCCCCAGCATTTT. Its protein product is CASSDSGQYGPRSNQPQHF. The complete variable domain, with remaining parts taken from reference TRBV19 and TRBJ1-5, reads DGGITQSPKYLFRKEGQNVTLSCEQNLNHDAMYWYRQDPGQGLRLIYYSQIVNDFQKGDIAEGYSVSREKKESFPLTVTSAQKNPTAFYLCASSDSGQYGPRSNQPQHFGDGTRLSIL.

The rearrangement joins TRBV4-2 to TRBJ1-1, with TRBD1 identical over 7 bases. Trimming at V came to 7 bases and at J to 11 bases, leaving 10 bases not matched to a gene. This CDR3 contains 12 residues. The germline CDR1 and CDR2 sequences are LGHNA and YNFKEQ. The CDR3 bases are TGTGCCAGCAACCAGGGGGGTGAGGGGGCTTTCTTT. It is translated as CASNQGGEGAFF.

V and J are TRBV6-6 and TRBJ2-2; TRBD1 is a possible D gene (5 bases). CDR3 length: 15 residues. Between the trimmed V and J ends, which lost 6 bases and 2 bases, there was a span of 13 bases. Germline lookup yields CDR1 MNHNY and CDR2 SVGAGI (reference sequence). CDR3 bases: TGTGCCAGCAGCCCCTTCAGGGCTAACACCGGGGAGCTGTTTTTT. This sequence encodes CASSPFRANTGELFF.

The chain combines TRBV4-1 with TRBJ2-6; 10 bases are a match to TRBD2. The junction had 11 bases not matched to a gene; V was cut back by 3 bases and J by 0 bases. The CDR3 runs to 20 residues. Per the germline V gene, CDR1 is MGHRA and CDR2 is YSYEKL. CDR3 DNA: TGCGCCAGCAGCCAGACCCCGTTAGCGGGGGGCCCCTCTGGGGCCAACGTCCTGACTTTC. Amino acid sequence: CASSQTPLAGGPSGANVLTF.

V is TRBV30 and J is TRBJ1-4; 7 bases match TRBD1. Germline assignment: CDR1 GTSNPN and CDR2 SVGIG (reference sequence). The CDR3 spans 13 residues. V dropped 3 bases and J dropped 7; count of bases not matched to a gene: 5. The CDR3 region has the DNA TGTGCCTGGAGCCAACAGGGGTCTGAAAAACTGTTTTTT. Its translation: CAWSQQGSEKLFF. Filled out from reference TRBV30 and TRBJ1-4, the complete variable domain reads SQTIHQWPATLVQPVGSPLSLECTVEGTSNPNLYWYRQAAGRGLQLLFYSVGIGQISSEVPQNLSASRPQDRQFILSSKKLLLSDSGFYLCAWSQQGSEKLFFGSGTQLSVL.

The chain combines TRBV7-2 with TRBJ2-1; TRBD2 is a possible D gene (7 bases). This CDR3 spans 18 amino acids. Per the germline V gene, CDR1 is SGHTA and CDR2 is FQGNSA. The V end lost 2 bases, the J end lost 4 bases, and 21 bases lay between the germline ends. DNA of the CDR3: TGTGCCAGCAGCTTAAAGGGGGGGTGGCTAGCGAGTTACAATGAGCAGTTCTTC. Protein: CASSLKGGWLASYNEQFF.

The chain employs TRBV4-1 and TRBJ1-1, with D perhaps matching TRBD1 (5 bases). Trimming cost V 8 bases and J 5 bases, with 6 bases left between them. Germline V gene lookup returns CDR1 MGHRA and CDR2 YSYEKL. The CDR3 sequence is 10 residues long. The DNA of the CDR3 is TGCGCCAGCGGGGGGACTGAAGCTTTCTTT. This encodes CASGGTEAFF.

The CDR3 loop is CSLRQGGEAFF. The DNA of the CDR3 is TGCAGCTTACGACAGGGGGGTGAAGCTTTCTTT. This chain uses TRBV29-1 with TRBJ1-1, with 9 nucleotides matching TRBD1. V was pared by 8 bases and J by 7 bases, with 5 bases of the junction left unmatched. The germline CDR1 and CDR2 sequences are SQVTM and ANQGSEA. There are 11 residues in the CDR3. The variable domain in full, with the rest retrieved from reference TRBV29-1 and TRBJ1-1, is SAVISQKPSRDICQRGTSLTIQCQVDSQVTMMFWYRQQPGQSLTLIATANQGSEATYESGFVIDKFPISRPNLTFSTLTVSNMSPEDSSIYLCSLRQGGEAFFGQGTRLTVV.

The CDR3 DNA follows: TGTGCCAGCAGCTTGTCAGGGGGTCCCGGAAGATTCACCGGGGAGCTGTTTTTT. Translated, it gives CASSLSGGPGRFTGELFF. The V gene is TRBV5-5, the J gene TRBJ2-2; TRBD1 matches 7 bases. CDR3 length: 18 amino acids. Germline CDR1 SGHKS, CDR2 YYEKEE (reference sequence). V shed 1 base, J shed 4 bases, and the junction held 13 bases outside the gene matches.

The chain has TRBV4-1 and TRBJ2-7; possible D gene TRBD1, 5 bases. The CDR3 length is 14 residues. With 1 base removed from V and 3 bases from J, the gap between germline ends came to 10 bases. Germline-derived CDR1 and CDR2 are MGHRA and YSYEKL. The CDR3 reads CASSQVQAFYEQYF. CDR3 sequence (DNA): TGCGCCAGCAGCCAAGTACAGGCTTTCTACGAGCAGTACTTC.

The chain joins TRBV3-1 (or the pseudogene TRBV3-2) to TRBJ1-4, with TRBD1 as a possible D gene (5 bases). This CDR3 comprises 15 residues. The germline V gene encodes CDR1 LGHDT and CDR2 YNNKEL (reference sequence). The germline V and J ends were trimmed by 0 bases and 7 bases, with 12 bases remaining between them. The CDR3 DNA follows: TGTGCCAGCAGCCAAGATGAACAGGAGGGTGAAAAACTGTTTTTT. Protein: CASSQDEQEGEKLFF.